A selection of T cell receptor beta chains follows, all from one sample in a study of cytomegalovirus exposure and HLA in healthy donors. Clones were sequenced by immunoSEQ multiplex PCR, and TCRdb holds only the in-frame ones, with some missing. The sample yields over 200,000 clones, about 80% seen once. Specimen: PBMCs. These receptors all stem from a woman in her thirties or forties in good health and CMV-seronegative. CDR3s include the opening cysteine and the closing phenylalanine or tryptophan. D genes are given only for firm matches. Where a row states a size, it is once, few, many or the class of an expanded clone; other rows omit it.

v_gene	j_gene	d_gene	abundance	CDR3nt	CDR3aa
TRBV19	TRBJ1-1	-	-	TGTGCCAGTAGTACCGACTTTACGACCGAGAACACTGAAGCTTTCTTT	CASSTDFTTENTEAFF
TRBV9	TRBJ2-2	-	-	TGTGCCAGCAGCGTAGAGGAGTATCACACCGGGGAGCTGTTTTTT	CASSVEEYHTGELFF
TRBV7-9	TRBJ2-7	-	-	TGTGCCAGCAGCAACAGGGTCAACGAGCAGTACTTC	CASSNRVNEQYF
TRBV14	TRBJ2-7	-	-	TGTGCCAGCAGCCCTCGGACAGTAAACTACGAGCAGTACTTC	CASSPRTVNYEQYF
TRBV28	TRBJ2-1	-	-	TGTGCCAGCAGTCCCTTAGTAGGCGGGAAAGGTGAGCAGTTCTTC	CASSPLVGGKGEQFF
TRBV2	TRBJ1-5	TRBD1	-	TGTGCCAGCAAGCCGACAGGGGGAGGCCATCAGCCCCAGCATTTT	CASKPTGGGHQPQHF
TRBV5-8	TRBJ1-4	-	-	TGTGCCAGCAGCTTGGGACAGGCCTCTAATGAAAAACTGTTTTTT	CASSLGQASNEKLFF
TRBV4-1	TRBJ2-1	TRBD2	-	TGCGCCAGCAGCAATGAGGGACTAGCGTTAGGTAAGCAGTTCTTC	CASSNEGLALGKQFF
TRBV5-5	TRBJ2-6	TRBD1	-	TGTGCCAGCAGATCCCCGGGACAGGGTCTCTCTGGGGCCAACGTCCTGACTTTC	CASRSPGQGLSGANVLTF
TRBV7-9	TRBJ1-4	-	-	TGTGCCAGCAGCCGTGCTATAGGGGGGGAAGAAAAACTGTTTTTT	CASSRAIGGEEKLFF
TRBV30	TRBJ1-6	-	-	TGTGCCTGGTCGCTCGACATCACGAATTCACCCCTCCACTTT	CAWSLDITNSPLHF
TRBV15	TRBJ1-5	TRBD1	-	TGTGCCACCAGCAGGCCCGGGACAGGGGTCCAATATAGCAATCAGCCCCAGCATTTT	CATSRPGTGVQYSNQPQHF
TRBV5-1	TRBJ1-3	-	-	TGCGCCAGCAGCTTGGCCGGGAACTCTGGAAACACCATATATTTT	CASSLAGNSGNTIYF
TRBV6-5	TRBJ1-2	TRBD1	-	TGTGCCAGCAGTTACTCGATACAGGGGTCGAACTATGGCTACACCTTC	CASSYSIQGSNYGYTF
TRBV27	TRBJ2-3	-	-	TGTGCCAGCAGTCAAGACGGACTCCTCACAGATACGCAGTATTTT	CASSQDGLLTDTQYF
TRBV5-1	TRBJ1-1	-	-	TGCGCCAGCAGCTTAAACTGGGAGGGAGCCAAAGCTTTCTTT	CASSLNWEGAKAFF
TRBV30	TRBJ1-2	TRBD1	-	TGTGCCTGGAGTGTACTCGGGCAGGGGGCTGGCTACACCTTC	CAWSVLGQGAGYTF
TRBV6-5	TRBJ2-1	TRBD2	-	TGTGCCAGCAGTCCCAGCGGGGGCCCTTACAATGAGCAGTTCTTC	CASSPSGGPYNEQFF
TRBV18	TRBJ2-3	-	-	TGTGCCAGCTCGGCGGCCCACGGCACAGATACGCAGTATTTT	CASSAAHGTDTQYF
TRBV9	TRBJ1-1	-	-	TGTGCCAGCAGCGAGTACCCACAGGGTAAAGCTTTCTTT	CASSEYPQGKAFF
TRBV5-1	TRBJ2-6	-	-	TGCGCCAGCAGCTGGAGGACTTCTGGGGCCAACGTCCTGACTTTC	CASSWRTSGANVLTF
TRBV5-1	TRBJ2-4	TRBD1	-	TGCGCCAGCAGCTTGGGGCAGGGGGCTCAGGAAAACATTCAGTACTTC	CASSLGQGAQENIQYF
TRBV30	TRBJ1-6	-	-	TGTGCTTCAACCTCCCGGGGAAATAATTCACCCCTCCACTTT	CASTSRGNNSPLHF
TRBV19	TRBJ1-4	TRBD1	few	TGTGCCAGTAGTGTCCAGGGGGCCTATAATGAAAAACTGTTTTTT	CASSVQGAYNEKLFF
TRBV12-5	TRBJ1-1	-	-	TGTGCTAGTGGCTCAGGGGATGGTACTGAAGCTTTCTTT	CASGSGDGTEAFF
TRBV9	TRBJ2-7	TRBD1	-	TGTGCCAGCAGCGTAGCGGGACAGTCCCACGAGCAGTACTTC	CASSVAGQSHEQYF
TRBV2	TRBJ2-2	-	-	TGTGCCAGCAGTGAAACGGAGTCCGGGGAGCTGTTTTTT	CASSETESGELFF
TRBV4-3	TRBJ1-6	TRBD1	few	TGCGCCAGCAGCCAAGTCCAGGGGGCAAATTCACCCCTCCACTTT	CASSQVQGANSPLHF
TRBV28	TRBJ1-2	-	-	TGTGCCAGCAGCCGCCCGCGTTCGGGGAACTATGGCTACACCTTC	CASSRPRSGNYGYTF
TRBV27	TRBJ2-1	-	once	TGTGCCTCTCGAGGATCCGCCCAGTACAATGAGCAGTTCTTC	CASRGSAQYNEQFF
TRBV5-1	TRBJ2-7	-	-	TGCGCCAGCAGCGACCCCGGGACACCGGCCTACGAGCAGTACTTC	CASSDPGTPAYEQYF
TRBV15	TRBJ2-7	TRBD1	-	TGTGCCACCAGCGGAACTCCAGGGGGCGGTTACGAGCAGTACTTC	CATSGTPGGGYEQYF
TRBV9	TRBJ2-7	-	-	TGTGCCAGCAGCAAGGGGCAGGGGTCGTGGGAGCAGTACTTC	CASSKGQGSWEQYF
TRBV30	TRBJ2-1	-	-	TGTGCCTGGAGTCCGGGGGACAGTCTAAATGAGCAGTTCTTC	CAWSPGDSLNEQFF
TRBV2	TRBJ1-2	-	-	TGTGCCAGCAGTGACGGGGCAGGAGGGTTCGGCTACACCTTC	CASSDGAGGFGYTF
TRBV6-5	TRBJ1-5	TRBD1	-	TGTGCCAGCAGCCAGGGGGGCAATCAGCCCCAGCATTTT	CASSQGGNQPQHF
TRBV27	TRBJ2-7	TRBD1	-	TGTGCCAGCAGTCCCGGGACAGAGACCTACGAGCAGTACTTC	CASSPGTETYEQYF
TRBV7-9	TRBJ2-3	TRBD2	-	TGTGCCAGCAGCTTGACACTAGCGGGGGGCCGCGCCACAGATACGCAGTATTTT	CASSLTLAGGRATDTQYF
TRBV7-9	TRBJ2-5	TRBD2	-	TGTGCCAGCAGCTTACTAGCGGGGGGCCAAGAGACCCAGTACTTC	CASSLLAGGQETQYF
TRBV6-1	TRBJ1-1	-	-	TGTGCCAGCCGAGGGGAGGGTGGCACTGAAGCTTTCTTT	CASRGEGGTEAFF
TRBV7-9	TRBJ1-1	TRBD1	-	TGTGCCAGCAGCTTGGACGGACAGGTGGCCACTGAAGCTTTCTTT	CASSLDGQVATEAFF
TRBV11-3	TRBJ1-4	TRBD1	once	TGTGCCAGCAGCCCGGGACAGTATAATGAAAAACTGTTTTTT	CASSPGQYNEKLFF
TRBV2	TRBJ1-5	-	-	TGTGCCAGCAGTGAAGCGCAAGCAGGGGATCAGCCCCAGCATTTT	CASSEAQAGDQPQHF
TRBV7-6	TRBJ2-6	-	-	TGTGCCAGCAGCTTAGGGGCGAACGGGGCCAACGTCCTGACTTTC	CASSLGANGANVLTF
TRBV11-2	TRBJ1-2	-	-	TGTGCCAGCAGCTTAGACCGCTCGAGTGTCTCTGGCTACACCTTC	CASSLDRSSVSGYTF
TRBV5-4	TRBJ2-5	TRBD1	-	TGTGCCAGCAGTCTTGGACAGGGGGAGACCCAGTACTTC	CASSLGQGETQYF
TRBV5-1	TRBJ2-5	TRBD1	once	TGCGCCAGCAGCTCCGGGACAGGGGTCCAAGAGACCCAGTACTTC	CASSSGTGVQETQYF
TRBV7-7	TRBJ2-5	TRBD1	-	TGTGCTAGCAGCTTAGCGACAGGGGTAGGGGAGACCCAGTACTTC	CASSLATGVGETQYF
TRBV7-2	TRBJ2-3	TRBD2	-	TGTGCCAGCAGCTTAGCTCGAGCGGGGCCCCCTCGCATGAATACGCAGTATTTT	CASSLARAGPPRMNTQYF
TRBV5-1	TRBJ2-3	TRBD1	few	TGCGCCAGCAGCTTGAACGTCGGGACAGGGGATACGCAGTATTTT	CASSLNVGTGDTQYF
TRBV30	TRBJ2-1	TRBD2	-	TGTGCCTGCACCGAGTCACTAGCGGGGGGCCCCTTCTACAATGAGCAGTTCTTC	CACTESLAGGPFYNEQFF
TRBV19	TRBJ2-7	TRBD1	-	TGTGCCAGTAGCGGAGCACAGGGGTACGAGCAGTACTTC	CASSGAQGYEQYF
TRBV4-3	TRBJ2-1	-	-	TGCGCCAGCAGCCAAGAATGGGGGGACTACAATGAGCAGTTCTTC	CASSQEWGDYNEQFF